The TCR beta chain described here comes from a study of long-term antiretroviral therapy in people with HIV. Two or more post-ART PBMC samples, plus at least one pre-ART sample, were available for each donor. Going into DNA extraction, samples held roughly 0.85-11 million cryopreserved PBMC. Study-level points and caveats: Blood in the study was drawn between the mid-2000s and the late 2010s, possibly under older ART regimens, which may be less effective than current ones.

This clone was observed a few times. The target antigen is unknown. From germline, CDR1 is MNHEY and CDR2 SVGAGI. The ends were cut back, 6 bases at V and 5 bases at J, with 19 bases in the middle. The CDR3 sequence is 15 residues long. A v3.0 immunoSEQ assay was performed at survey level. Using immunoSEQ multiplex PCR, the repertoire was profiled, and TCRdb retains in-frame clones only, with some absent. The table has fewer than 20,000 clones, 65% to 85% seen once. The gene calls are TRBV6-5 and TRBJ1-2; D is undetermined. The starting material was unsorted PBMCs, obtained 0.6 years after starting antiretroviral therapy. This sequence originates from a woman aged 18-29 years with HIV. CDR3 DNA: TGTGCCAGCAGGCCCTTCGGAGAGAAATTTTATGGCTACACCTTC. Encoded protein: CASRPFGEKFYGYTF.